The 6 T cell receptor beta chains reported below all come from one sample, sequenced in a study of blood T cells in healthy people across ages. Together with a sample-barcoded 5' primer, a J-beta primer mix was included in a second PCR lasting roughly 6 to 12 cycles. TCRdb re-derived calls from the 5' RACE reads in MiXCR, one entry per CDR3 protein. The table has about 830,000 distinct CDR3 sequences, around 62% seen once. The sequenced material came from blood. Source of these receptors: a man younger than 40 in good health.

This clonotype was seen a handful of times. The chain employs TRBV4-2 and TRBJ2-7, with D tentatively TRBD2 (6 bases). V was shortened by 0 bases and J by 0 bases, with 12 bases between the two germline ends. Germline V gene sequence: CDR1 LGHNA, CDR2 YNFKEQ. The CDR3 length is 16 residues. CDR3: CASSQEQEEGSYEQYF. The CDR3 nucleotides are TGTGCCAGCAGCCAAGAACAGGAGGAGGGCTCCTACGAGCAGTACTTC.

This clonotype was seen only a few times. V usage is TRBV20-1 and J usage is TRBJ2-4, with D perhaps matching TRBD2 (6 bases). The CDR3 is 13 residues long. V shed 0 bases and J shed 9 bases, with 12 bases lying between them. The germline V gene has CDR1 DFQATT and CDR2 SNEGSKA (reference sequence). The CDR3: CSAREVGGVIQYF. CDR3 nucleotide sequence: TGCAGTGCTAGAGAGGTTGGAGGGGTCATTCAGTACTTC.

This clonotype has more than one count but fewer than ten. The CDR3: CASSLLANTDTQYF. Here the CDR3 DNA reads TGTGCCAGCAGCTTATTGGCCAACACAGATACGCAGTATTTT. The V and J genes are TRBV7-3 and TRBJ2-3; D remains unclear. The CDR3 sequence is 14 residues long. Germline-derived CDR1 and CDR2 are SGHTA and FQGTGA. V was pared by 2 bases and J by 2 bases, with 8 bases between.

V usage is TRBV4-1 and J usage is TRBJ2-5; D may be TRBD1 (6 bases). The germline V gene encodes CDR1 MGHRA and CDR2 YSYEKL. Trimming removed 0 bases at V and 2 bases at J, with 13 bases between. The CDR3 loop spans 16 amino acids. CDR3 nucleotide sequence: TGCGCCAGCAGCCAAGAGGGGGCATCGCTACAAGAGACCCAGTACTTC. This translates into CASSQEGASLQETQYF.

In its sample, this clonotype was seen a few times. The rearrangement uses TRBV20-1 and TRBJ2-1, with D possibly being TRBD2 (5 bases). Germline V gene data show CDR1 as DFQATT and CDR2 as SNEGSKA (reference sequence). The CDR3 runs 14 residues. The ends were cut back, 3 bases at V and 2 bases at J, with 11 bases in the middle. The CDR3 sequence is CSASKEVAYNEQFF. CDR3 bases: TGCAGTGCTAGTAAGGAGGTGGCCTACAATGAGCAGTTCTTC.

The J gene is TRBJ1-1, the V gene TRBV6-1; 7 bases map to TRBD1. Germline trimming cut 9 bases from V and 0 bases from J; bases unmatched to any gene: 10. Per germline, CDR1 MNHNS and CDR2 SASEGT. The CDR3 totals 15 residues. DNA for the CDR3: TGTGCCAGTTCTCTGGGACAGATGCTGAACACTGAAGCTTTCTTT. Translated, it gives CASSLGQMLNTEAFF.